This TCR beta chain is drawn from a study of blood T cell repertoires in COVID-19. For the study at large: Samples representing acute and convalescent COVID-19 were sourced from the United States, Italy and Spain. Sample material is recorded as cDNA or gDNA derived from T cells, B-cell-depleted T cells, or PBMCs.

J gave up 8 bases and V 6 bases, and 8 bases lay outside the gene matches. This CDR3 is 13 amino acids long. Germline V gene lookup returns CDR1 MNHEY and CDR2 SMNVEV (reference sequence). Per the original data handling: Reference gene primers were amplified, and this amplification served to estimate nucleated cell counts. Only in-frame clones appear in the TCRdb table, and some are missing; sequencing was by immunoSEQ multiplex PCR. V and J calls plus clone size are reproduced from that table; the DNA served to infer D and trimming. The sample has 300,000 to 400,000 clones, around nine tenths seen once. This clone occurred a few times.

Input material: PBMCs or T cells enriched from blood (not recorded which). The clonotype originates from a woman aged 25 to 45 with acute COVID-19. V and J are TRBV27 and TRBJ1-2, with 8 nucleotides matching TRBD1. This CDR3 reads CASRGWTGSGYTF. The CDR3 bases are TGTGCCAGCAGGGGGTGGACAGGGTCAGGCTACACCTTC.